Listed here are 25 T cell receptor beta chains from one sample, sequenced in a study of T-cell memory formation after mild COVID-19. TCRdb ran MiXCR on the 5' RACE reads and lists one entry per CDR3 protein. The sample lists around 140,000 distinct CDR3 sequences, 5.5% to 7% occurring once. Source material: PBMCs or a T cell subset sorted from them (not recorded which). These receptors all come from an adult woman who had mild COVID-19 (a few samples of this study predate the infection). Cell type and time point are not known.

This clonotype was counted only a few times. The chain employs TRBV4-3 and TRBJ2-3, with a tentative D call TRBD2 (5 bases). Between the trimmed V and J ends, which lost 1 base and 4 bases, there was a span of 12 bases. This CDR3 contains 15 residues. Germline V CDR1 and CDR2: LGHNA, YSLEER. The CDR3 loop reads CASSQVRTDSDTQYF. The CDR3 nucleotides read TGCGCCAGCAGCCAAGTAAGGACTGATTCAGATACGCAGTATTTT.

This clonotype was seen at least ten times. CDR3 sequence reads: CASSSTGDWNQPQHF. In nucleotides, the CDR3 is TGCGCCAGCAGCTCCACCGGGGATTGGAATCAGCCCCAGCATTTT. This rearrangement joins TRBV5-1 to TRBJ1-5; D is undetermined. CDR3 length: 15 residues. Trimming left V 3 bases short and J 4 bases short, with 14 bases between. Germline V gene lookup returns CDR1 SGHRS and CDR2 YFSETQ.

This rearrangement joins TRBV6-2 or TRBV6-3 to TRBJ1-1; a possible D gene is TRBD1 (6 bases). V was cut by 5 bases and J by 1 base, with 14 bases left in between. The CDR3 has 15 residues. Germline CDR1 MNHEY, CDR2 SVGEGT. The CDR3 DNA follows: TGTGCCAGCAGTGCGAGGGGGGCGCCGAACACTGAAGCTTTCTTT. It specifies CASSARGAPNTEAFF.

This clonotype was detected only a few times. The chain has TRBV11-3 and TRBJ2-3; 8 bases line up with TRBD2. Germline-derived CDR1 and CDR2 are SGHNT and YENEEA. The CDR3 is 16 amino acids. The trim removed 1 base at V and 0 bases at J, leaving 3 bases unmatched. The CDR3 here is CASSLGRLASTDTQYF. CDR3 nucleotide sequence: TGTGCCAGCAGCTTAGGGAGACTAGCGAGCACAGATACGCAGTATTTT. The full variable domain, in which reference TRBV11-3 and TRBJ2-3 provide the parts outside the CDR3, is EAGVVQSPRYKIIEKKQPVAFWCNPISGHNTLYWYLQNLGQGPELLIRYENEEAVDDSQLPKDRFSAERLKGVDSTLKIQPAELGDSAVYLCASSLGRLASTDTQYFGPGTRLTVL.

This clonotype was seen a handful of times. The chain is built from TRBV20-1 and TRBJ1-1; D remains unclear. CDR1 is DFQATT, CDR2 SNEGSKA, per germline (reference sequence). Trimming cost V 3 bases and J 8 bases, with 13 bases left between them. The CDR3 has 12 residues. CDR3 residues: CSASRPPQEAFF. CDR3 sequence (DNA): TGCAGTGCTAGCCGCCCACCCCAAGAAGCTTTCTTT.

V gene TRBV3-1 combines with J gene TRBJ1-1; the D is unclear. V lost 4 bases and J lost 4, with 13 bases in between. The CDR3 consists of 14 residues. The germline CDR1 and CDR2 sequences are LGHDT and YNNKEL (reference sequence). CDR3 nucleotides: TGTGCCAGCAGCCCCGGACCCCTCAGCACTGAAGCTTTCTTT. Translation: CASSPGPLSTEAFF.

This clonotype was detected ten times or more. This rearrangement joins TRBV12-3 or TRBV12-4 to TRBJ2-7; 8 bases fit TRBD1. The CDR3 runs 13 residues. V was pared by 6 bases and J by 4 bases, with 5 bases of the junction left unmatched. The CDR3 bases are TGTGCCAGCAGACACAGGACAGGGTACGAGCAGTACTTC. It yields the protein CASRHRTGYEQYF.

The rearrangement joins TRBV7-8 to TRBJ1-5; D is unclear. CDR1 and CDR2 (germline): SGHVS, FQNEAQ. The V and J ends lost 1 base and 9 bases respectively, with 7 bases between them. The CDR3 extends over 12 amino acids. CDR3 DNA: TGTGCCAGCAGCTTAGAGTTGGGGCCCCAGCATTTT. Its protein product is CASSLELGPQHF.

In its sample, this clonotype was seen many times. The rearrangement uses TRBV6-5 and TRBJ1-6; D gene uncertain. Germline V CDR1 and CDR2: MNHEY, SVGAGI. Trimming pared 2 bases from V and 0 bases from J, leaving 17 bases between. The CDR3 is 19 amino acids. Written as DNA, the CDR3 is TGTGCCAGCAGTTACGGCTGGCCCGGCTCGAGCTCCTATAATTCACCCCTCCACTTT. This sequence encodes CASSYGWPGSSSYNSPLHF.

The V gene is TRBV20-1, the J gene TRBJ2-5; D not certain. This CDR3 spans 14 amino acids. The V gene's germline CDR1 is DFQATT and CDR2 SNEGSKA (reference sequence). V was trimmed by 3 bases and J by 1 base, leaving 12 bases between them. CDR3 sequence (DNA): TGCAGTGCTAGCTCTGCCGACGTCCAAGAGACCCAGTACTTC. It is translated as CSASSADVQETQYF.

At least ten counts were recorded for this clonotype. The V and J genes are TRBV20-1 and TRBJ1-5, with D possibly being TRBD1 (5 bases). The germline V gene encodes CDR1 DFQATT and CDR2 SNEGSKA (reference sequence). The CDR3 has 16 amino acids. V was clipped by 6 bases and J by 0 bases, with 18 bases between them. CDR3 sequence (DNA): TGCAGTGCCCCCGGGGGGTCGGCTTATAGCAATCAGCCCCAGCATTTT. Translated: CSAPGGSAYSNQPQHF.

This clonotype has at least ten counts. The V call is TRBV11-2, the J call TRBJ2-7, with 9 bases that match TRBD1. The CDR3 spans 16 residues. Germline V gene lookup returns CDR1 SGHAT and CDR2 FQNNGV. Losses at the gene ends were 1 base for V and 3 bases for J; bases not matched to a gene: 7. CDR3 sequence (DNA): TGTGCCAGCAGCTTAGGGCGGGACAGGGCCCACTACGAGCAGTACTTC. Translating gives CASSLGRDRAHYEQYF. The full variable domain, completed using reference TRBV11-2 and TRBJ2-7, is EAGVAQSPRYKIIEKRQSVAFWCNPISGHATLYWYQQILGQGPKLLIQFQNNGVVDDSQLPKDRFSAERLKGVDSTLKIQPAKLEDSAVYLCASSLGRDRAHYEQYFGPGTRLTVT.

This clonotype was seen repeatedly, ten times or more. The rearrangement links TRBV7-8 to TRBJ2-1; 13 bases are a match to TRBD2. The length of the CDR3 is 17 residues. Germline CDR1 and CDR2: SGHVS and FQNEAQ. V lost 5 bases to trimming and J lost 5 bases; unmatched junction nucleotides: 9. DNA for the CDR3: TGTGCCAGCAGCCTAAGTCCCGGGACTAGCGGGAACAATGAGCAGTTCTTC. It encodes CASSLSPGTSGNNEQFF. The full variable domain, completed using reference TRBV7-8 and TRBJ2-1, is GAGVSQSPRYKVAKRGQDVALRCDPISGHVSLFWYQQALGQGPEFLTYFQNEAQLDKSGLPSDRFFAERPEGSVSTLKIQRTQQEDSAVYLCASSLSPGTSGNNEQFFGPGTRLTVL.

In its sample, this clonotype was seen many times. The chain couples TRBV9 to TRBJ2-7; D not certain. The CDR3 covers 16 residues. CDR1 and CDR2 from the germline V gene are SGDLS and YYNGEE. The ends were cut back, 1 base at V and 0 bases at J, with 14 bases in the middle. The CDR3 here is CASSVIYPAPSYEQYF. The CDR3 DNA follows: TGTGCCAGCAGCGTAATTTACCCAGCCCCCTCCTACGAGCAGTACTTC.

This clonotype was seen at least ten times. The rearrangement links TRBV5-1 to TRBJ2-1; TRBD2 agrees at 7 bases. This CDR3 comprises 16 residues. Losses at the gene ends were 2 bases for V and 5 bases for J; bases not matched to a gene: 10. The germline V gene encodes CDR1 SGHRS and CDR2 YFSETQ. CDR3 in DNA: TGCGCCAGCAGCTTTAGACTAGCCGATACAAACAATGAGCAGTTCTTC. Residues: CASSFRLADTNNEQFF.

Many counts were recorded for this clonotype. The chain combines TRBV6-1 with TRBJ1-4; tentative D call: TRBD1 (5 bases). V dropped 2 bases and J dropped 5 bases, with 12 bases sitting between them. Germline CDR1 is MNHNS and CDR2 is SASEGT. The length of the CDR3 is 15 residues. DNA for the CDR3: TGTGCCAGCAGTGAACGGGGCAGGATGAATGAAAAACTGTTTTTT. Amino acid sequence: CASSERGRMNEKLFF.

This clonotype was counted a few times. The rearrangement joins TRBV7-9 to TRBJ2-1; D is ambiguous. The germline gives CDR1 SEHNR, CDR2 FQNEAQ (reference sequence). The V end lost 0 bases, the J end lost 7 bases, and 10 bases lay between the germline ends. The CDR3 totals 14 residues. This CDR3 reads CASSLALGTNEQFF. The CDR3 region has the DNA TGTGCCAGCAGCTTAGCTCTGGGTACGAATGAGCAGTTCTTC. The full variable domain, completed using reference TRBV7-9 and TRBJ2-1, is DTGVSQNPRHKITKRGQNVTFRCDPISEHNRLYWYRQTLGQGPEFLTYFQNEAQLEKSRLLSDRFSAERPKGSFSTLEIQRTEQGDSAMYLCASSLALGTNEQFFGPGTRLTVL.

This chain links TRBV5-1 with TRBJ1-1, with 7 bases lining up with TRBD1. Germline CDR1 reads SGHRS; CDR2 reads YFSETQ. This CDR3 comprises 14 residues. Trimming took 0 bases from V and 9 from J; bases not matched to a gene: 8. Written as DNA, the CDR3 is TGCGCCAGCAGCTTGGGCCAGGAGACAGGGCAAGCTTTCTTT. It specifies CASSLGQETGQAFF.

V gene TRBV5-1 combines with J gene TRBJ1-2; 7 nucleotides agree with TRBD1. The V segment lost 3 bases and the J segment 6 bases; nucleotides outside the gene matches: 8. The CDR3 length is 14 residues. Germline CDR1 SGHRS, CDR2 YFSETQ. As DNA, the CDR3 is TGCGCCAGCAGCTATGGACAGGCCGGGGATGGCTACACCTTC. This translates into CASSYGQAGDGYTF. Full variable domain (remainder filled in from reference TRBV5-1 and TRBJ1-2): KAGVTQTPRYLIKTRGQQVTLSCSPISGHRSVSWYQQTPGQGLQFLFEYFSETQRNKGNFPGRFSGRQFSNSRSEMNVSTLELGDSALYLCASSYGQAGDGYTFGSGTRLTVV.

This clonotype came up many times. The chain employs TRBV24-1 and TRBJ2-7; no clear D gene. Looked up from germline, CDR1 is KGHDR and CDR2 is SFDVKD. Deletions cut 3 bases from V and 7 bases from J, with 12 bases between. The CDR3 is 13 amino acids. CDR3 DNA: TGTGCCACCAGTGATACTACCGGATGGGAGCAGTACTTC. Translated, it gives CATSDTTGWEQYF.

The chain combines TRBV6-1 with TRBJ1-2, with TRBD1 matching 9 bases. The V gene's germline CDR1 is MNHNS and CDR2 SASEGT. J was trimmed by 4 bases and V by 8 bases; bases with no gene match: 5. CDR3 length: 13 amino acids. The CDR3: CASRTTGGYGYTF. DNA of the CDR3: TGTGCCAGCCGGACGACAGGGGGCTATGGCTACACCTTC.

This clonotype is a singleton in its sample. The chain employs TRBV5-5 and TRBJ1-2; no firm D call. Germline lookup yields CDR1 SGHKS and CDR2 YYEKEE (reference sequence). The CDR3 has 16 residues. Trimming removed 1 base at V and 5 bases at J, with 18 bases between. CDR3: CASSLNHGGKAYGYTF. As DNA, the CDR3 is TGTGCCAGCAGCTTGAACCATGGAGGGAAGGCTTATGGCTACACCTTC.

This clonotype was seen more than once but under ten times. The rearrangement links TRBV24-1 to TRBJ2-5; D gene ambiguous. CDR1 is KGHDR and CDR2 is SFDVKD in the germline V gene. There are 16 residues in the CDR3. V shed 0 bases and J shed 0 bases, with 10 bases lying between them. As DNA, the CDR3 is TGTGCCACCAGTGATTTGTCTGTCAGACACCAAGAGACCCAGTACTTC. It is translated as CATSDLSVRHQETQYF.

This clonotype was recorded many times. This chain uses TRBV20-1 with TRBJ2-5; D unclear. Trimming removed 3 bases at V and 5 bases at J, with 4 bases between. The CDR3 runs 10 residues. The germline V gene encodes CDR1 DFQATT and CDR2 SNEGSKA (reference sequence). This CDR3 reads CSARMETQYF. DNA of the CDR3: TGCAGTGCTAGGATGGAGACCCAGTACTTC.

This clonotype was seen ten or more times. The CDR3 DNA is TGCGCCAGCAGCGGGGGACAGCCCCCAGATACGCAGTATTTT. Translated: CASSGGQPPDTQYF. The chain has TRBV5-1 and TRBJ2-3; 7 nucleotides line up with TRBD1. Germline V gene lookup returns CDR1 SGHRS and CDR2 YFSETQ. This CDR3 is built from 14 residues. Trimming at V came to 4 bases and at J to 4 bases, leaving 6 bases not matched to a gene.